This T cell receptor (beta chain) was retrieved from a study of T cell responses to AZD1222 COVID-19 vaccine. Study-wide points: At study baseline, merely more than 5 AZD1222 recipients were seropositive. Close to half of spike-specific TCRs reportedly recognize unmutated variant regions. White British donors predominated, females outnumbered males, and clonal diversity was possibly underestimated.

Assay: immunoSEQ multiplex PCR; the TCRdb copy retains only in-frame clones and omits some. The sample yields about 140,000 clones, about 82% seen once. Concerning this clone itself: The target antigen is unknown.

Pooling of second doses given at about 4 or about 12 weeks was done. The germline V gene has CDR1 KGHDR and CDR2 SFDVKD. The CDR3 runs 12 residues. Trimming shortened V by 6 bases and J by 6 bases, and 9 bases separated the two germline ends. This chain links TRBV24-1 with TRBJ2-3; D not resolved. Source: peripheral blood, taken 28 days after the second AZD1222 dose. This TCR came from an adult who received the AZD1222 COVID-19 vaccine. This CDR3 is CATSYDGDTQYF. Here the CDR3 DNA reads TGTGCCACCAGTTATGACGGCGATACGCAGTATTTT.